This T cell receptor beta chain was observed in a study of naive and memory T cell subsets. Findings and limits, study-wide: Potentially, T cell activation and differentiation skew this RNA-based measurement.

Amplification of ligated cDNA took four PCR rounds with SP2 and nested alpha and beta constant primers. Alpha and beta constant region primers primed reverse transcription for blood and skin samples. In TCRdb, the 5' RACE reads were re-called with MiXCR into one record per CDR3 protein. The sample shows more than 50,000 distinct CDR3 sequences, more than 6% of them seen only once. An oligonucleotide containing a UMI was ligated to the 3' end of TCR cDNA. Adult healthy volunteers gave 2.5 ml peripheral blood for whole-blood RNA. Reverse transcription used DNase-treated unsorted total RNA, aiming for about 1 to 1000 ng. This CDR3 spans 14 amino acids. V was cut by 0 bases and J by 6 bases, with 13 bases left in between. Germline CDR1 is DFQATT and CDR2 is SNEGSKA (reference sequence). Note on this clonotype: The antigen is not known.

The chain uses TRBV20-1 and TRBJ2-3; D is unresolved. This clonotype was sampled from a female donor in good health. This CDR3 is CSARDSRRGDTQYF. CDR3 nucleotide sequence: TGCAGTGCTAGAGATTCCCGCAGAGGTGATACGCAGTATTTT.